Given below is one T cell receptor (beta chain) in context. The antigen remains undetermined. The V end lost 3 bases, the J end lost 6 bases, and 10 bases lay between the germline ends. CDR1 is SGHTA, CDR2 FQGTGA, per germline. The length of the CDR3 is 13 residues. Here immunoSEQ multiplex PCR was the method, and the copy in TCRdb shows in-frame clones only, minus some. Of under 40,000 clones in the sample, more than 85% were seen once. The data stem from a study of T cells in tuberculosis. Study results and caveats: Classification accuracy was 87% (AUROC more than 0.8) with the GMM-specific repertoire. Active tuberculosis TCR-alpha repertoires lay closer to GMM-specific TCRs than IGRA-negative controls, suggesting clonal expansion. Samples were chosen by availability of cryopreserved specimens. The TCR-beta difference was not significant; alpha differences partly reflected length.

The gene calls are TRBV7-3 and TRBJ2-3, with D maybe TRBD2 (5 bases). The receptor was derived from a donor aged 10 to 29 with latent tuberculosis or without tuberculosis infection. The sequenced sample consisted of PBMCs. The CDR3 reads CASSLREGDTQYF. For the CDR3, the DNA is TGTGCCAGCAGCTTGAGGGAAGGGGATACGCAGTATTTT. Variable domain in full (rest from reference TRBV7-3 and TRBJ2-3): GAGVSQTPSNKVTEKGKYVELRCDPISGHTALYWYRQSLGQGPEFLIYFQGTGAADDSGLPNDRFFAVRPEGSVSTLKIQRTERGDSAVYLCASSLREGDTQYFGPGTRLTVL.